This is a list of T cell receptor beta chains from one sample in a study of blood T cell repertoires in COVID-19. Some clones are missing from TCRdb's copy, which holds only in-frame ones; the method was immunoSEQ multiplex PCR. The sample lists approximately 250,000 clones; 84% were seen once. Sequenced sample: peripheral blood. These receptors all come from a woman aged 40 to 55 who had recovered from COVID-19. Both conserved end residues are part of each CDR3. A D gene is named only where the DNA matches it firmly. For some rows the clone size is stated as once, few or many, or as a class when expanded; others skip it.

V gene	D gene	clone size	J gene	CDR3 protein	CDR3 DNA
TRBV9	.	.	TRBJ2-2	CASSVSTGRMNTGELFF	TGTGCCAGCAGCGTTAGTACAGGGCGGATGAACACCGGGGAGCTGTTTTTT
TRBV10-3	TRBD2	.	TRBJ2-5	CAISDTILAGGHQETQYF	TGTGCCATCAGTGACACAATCCTAGCGGGGGGCCATCAAGAGACCCAGTACTTC
TRBV28	TRBD1	.	TRBJ2-7	CASQQGAHEQYF	TGTGCCAGCCAACAGGGGGCCCACGAGCAGTACTTC
TRBV28	.	.	TRBJ2-3	CASSLPETDTQYF	TGTGCCAGCAGTTTACCGGAGACAGATACGCAGTATTTT
TRBV5-5	.	.	TRBJ1-4	CASSLGYETANEKLFF	TGTGCCAGCAGCTTGGGGTACGAGACAGCGAATGAAAAACTGTTTTTT
TRBV19	.	.	TRBJ2-3	CASSGSRREDTQYF	TGTGCCAGTAGTGGGTCCAGAAGGGAGGATACGCAGTATTTT
TRBV2	TRBD1	.	TRBJ2-2	CASRKQGQGAGGELFF	TGTGCCAGCAGAAAACAAGGACAGGGGGCTGGCGGGGAGCTGTTTTTT
TRBV7-9	.	.	TRBJ2-3	CASSLASGGTDTQYF	TGTGCCAGCAGCTTAGCCTCCGGAGGCACAGATACGCAGTATTTT
TRBV9	.	.	TRBJ1-2	CASSPWTELYGYTF	TGTGCCAGCAGCCCCTGGACAGAACTCTATGGCTACACCTTC
TRBV27	.	once	TRBJ1-6	CASSTYRYSPLHF	TGTGCCAGCAGTACGTACAGGTATTCACCCCTCCACTTT
TRBV7-2	TRBD1	.	TRBJ2-7	CASGTGAGFLYEQYF	TGTGCCAGCGGGACAGGCGCAGGGTTCCTCTACGAGCAGTACTTC
TRBV19	TRBD1	.	TRBJ1-5	CATQDRGAVSNQPQHF	TGTGCCACCCAGGACAGGGGAGCCGTTAGCAATCAGCCCCAGCATTTT
TRBV11-2	.	.	TRBJ2-5	CASSFVGHREPQYF	TGTGCCAGCAGCTTCGTGGGACACCGAGAACCCCAGTACTTC
TRBV11-2	TRBD1	.	TRBJ2-4	CASSEAGGLINIQYF	TGTGCCAGCAGCGAAGCAGGGGGCTTGATCAACATTCAGTACTTC
TRBV19	.	.	TRBJ2-4	CASSIVQGRNIQYF	TGTGCCAGTAGTATAGTCCAGGGGCGGAACATTCAGTACTTC
TRBV5-1	TRBD1	.	TRBJ2-3	CASSTRQGHTDTQYF	TGCGCCAGCAGCACTCGACAGGGGCACACAGATACGCAGTATTTT
TRBV4-1	TRBD1	.	TRBJ2-7	CASSLGTDREQYF	TGCGCCAGCAGCCTCGGGACAGATCGCGAGCAGTACTTC
TRBV11-2	TRBD2	.	TRBJ2-5	CASSLGLAERETQYF	TGTGCCAGCAGCCTGGGACTAGCGGAGCGAGAGACCCAGTACTTC
TRBV6-5	TRBD2	.	TRBJ2-7	CASSYQGGVTYEQYF	TGTGCCAGCAGTTACCAGGGAGGGGTTACCTACGAGCAGTACTTC
TRBV5-6	.	few	TRBJ1-3	CASSLVPGLSGNTIYF	TGTGCCAGCAGCTTGGTTCCAGGGCTCTCTGGAAACACCATATATTTT